This T cell receptor beta chain comes out of a study of OX40 agonist ivuxolimab in advanced cancers. Using immunoSEQ multiplex PCR, the repertoire was profiled, and TCRdb retains in-frame clones only, with some absent. Counted here are roughly 64,000 clones, about four fifths occurring once; the ten biggest clones make up roughly 5.1%. As concerns this clone: Its cognate antigen is unknown.

V was clipped by 7 bases and J by 7 bases; unmatched bases: 11. From germline, CDR1 is MNHEY and CDR2 SMNVEV (reference sequence). The CDR3 runs to 15 residues. General study findings and limits: Compared with others, partial responders at 0.1-3.0 mg/kg displayed clonal expansion among the lowest.

The clonotype was recovered from an adult with an advanced solid tumor such as melanoma, head and neck, liver or kidney cancer. The chain has TRBV27 and TRBJ2-2; 8 bases align to TRBD1. The sequencing used CD4+ or CD8+ T cells sorted from blood, collected in a trial of the OX40 agonist ivuxolimab. CDR3 protein: CASTPGGVFGGELFF. The CDR3 region has the DNA TGTGCCAGCACCCCAGGGGGCGTCTTTGGCGGGGAGCTGTTTTTT.